These 18 T cell receptor beta chains share one sample of origin, sequenced in a study of beta chain features in type 1 diabetes. Of the isolated RNA, all was reverse transcribed, and so the sequenced material was expressed TCRB transcripts. Data came from immunoSEQ multiplex PCR; TCRdb stores just in-frame clones and leaves some out. The sample records 850,000 to 900,000 clones, roughly a sixth being singletons. The sample was naive CD4+ T cells from blood. These receptors originate from a woman younger than 30 in good health.

This rearrangement joins TRBV7-3 to TRBJ1-2; D perhaps matches TRBD1 (6 bases). Germline V gives CDR1 SGHTA, CDR2 FQGTGA. Trimming shortened V by 1 base and J by 8 bases, and 20 bases separated the two germline ends. CDR3 size: 16 residues. CDR3 sequence: CASSLIFHGGRYGYTF. The CDR3 nucleotides read TGTGCCAGCAGCTTAATTTTTCATGGGGGCCGATACGGCTACACCTTC.

J is TRBJ2-3 and V is TRBV6-5; D may match TRBD1 or TRBD2 (7 bases each). Per the germline V gene, CDR1 is MNHEY and CDR2 is SVGAGI. This CDR3 comprises 14 residues. The V end lost 7 bases, the J end lost 6 bases, and 17 bases lay between the germline ends. The CDR3 loop is CASKGGGLVDTQYF. Here the CDR3 DNA reads TGTGCCAGCAAGGGAGGGGGCTTGGTGGATACGCAGTATTTT.

This clone was detected only a few times. V gene TRBV29-1 combines with J gene TRBJ2-5, with 7 positions matching TRBD1. TRBJ2-7 matches the DNA end more closely, so the J call is doubtful. This CDR3 comprises 17 residues. The V gene's germline CDR1 is SQVTM and CDR2 ANQGSEA. CDR3 in amino acids: CSVARDRTLYAPYEQYF. The CDR3 bases are TGCAGCGTTGCCCGGGACAGAACCCTGTATGCCCCCTACGAGCAGTACTTC.

The gene calls are TRBV4-2 and TRBJ2-7; no reliable D call. Trimming shortened V by 3 bases and J by 6 bases, and 15 bases separated the two germline ends. The CDR3 spans 14 residues. Germline lookup yields CDR1 LGHNA and CDR2 YNFKEQ. CDR3 amino acids: CASSQKRALSEQYF. DNA of the CDR3: TGTGCCAGCAGCCAGAAAAGGGCCCTTTCCGAGCAGTACTTC.

The chain combines TRBV29-1 with TRBJ2-2; 8 positions agree with TRBD1. J was trimmed by 6 bases and V by 6 bases; bases with no gene match: 9. Germline V gene lookup returns CDR1 SQVTM and CDR2 ANQGSEA. The CDR3 totals 14 residues. CDR3 residues: CSVPRGRVAGELFF. As DNA, the CDR3 is TGCAGCGTCCCCAGGGGGCGCGTAGCCGGGGAGCTGTTTTTT.

This clone came up a few times. This chain uses TRBV5-1 with TRBJ2-1; TRBD2 agrees at 8 bases. This CDR3 spans 14 amino acids. Trimming at V came to 1 base and at J to 9 bases, leaving 6 bases not matched to a gene. CDR1 is SGHRS, CDR2 YFSETQ, per germline. CDR3 in amino acids: CASSLPGLDREQFF. The CDR3 bases are TGCGCCAGCAGCTTGCCGGGACTAGACCGTGAGCAGTTCTTC.

The gene calls are TRBV11-2 and TRBJ2-5, with D tentatively TRBD1 (5 bases). Germline V CDR1 and CDR2: SGHAT, FQNNGV. There are 15 residues in the CDR3. The V end was cut by 4 bases, the J end by 5 bases, with 17 bases between. In nucleotides, the CDR3 is TGTGCCAGCAGCTCTCTACAGGACGTGCGGGAGACCCAGTACTTC. Amino acid sequence: CASSSLQDVRETQYF.

This clone appeared a few times. This chain joins TRBV5-1 and TRBJ2-5, with TRBD2 matching 11 bases. V shed 6 bases and J 2 bases; nucleotides not matched to a gene: 9. Germline-derived CDR1 and CDR2 are SGHRS and YFSETQ. The CDR3 length is 16 residues. The CDR3 sequence is CASNAGTSGSQETQYF. CDR3 DNA: TGCGCCAGCAACGCCGGGACTAGCGGAAGTCAAGAGACCCAGTACTTC.

This clone came up a few times. This chain links TRBV10-1 with TRBJ2-1; TRBD1 or TRBD2 may be the D gene (5 bases each). The V gene lost 4 bases and the J gene lost 10 bases, with 14 bases spanning the gap. Per the germline V gene, CDR1 is WNHNN and CDR2 is SYGVQD (reference sequence). The CDR3 spans 13 residues. CDR3: CASSATGRKEQFF. The CDR3 nucleotides are TGCGCCAGCAGTGCTACGGGACGGAAGGAGCAGTTCTTC.

This clone appeared a few times. J is TRBJ1-1 and V is TRBV5-6, with D possibly TRBD1 on 6 matching bases. The CDR3 consists of 15 residues. CDR1 and CDR2 (germline): SGHDT, YYEEEE. Deletions cut 2 bases from V and 6 bases from J, with 17 bases between. The CDR3: CASSFLTGGWSEAFF. The CDR3 nucleotides read TGTGCCAGCAGCTTTTTAACTGGGGGCTGGTCTGAAGCTTTCTTT.

CDR3 coding DNA: TGTGCCAGCAGCTTCAGTCGGGTCGGTACGCAGTATTTT. Encoded protein: CASSFSRVGTQYF. The chain has TRBV5-6 and TRBJ2-3; D is undetermined. Trimming removed 2 bases from V and 8 bases from J, with 12 bases in between. Looked up from germline, CDR1 is SGHDT and CDR2 is YYEEEE. This CDR3 region has 13 residues.

The chain joins TRBV6-5 to TRBJ2-5; D remains unclear. CDR1 and CDR2 (germline): MNHEY, SVGAGI. The CDR3 has 13 amino acids. Trimming pared 5 bases from V and 5 bases from J, leaving 12 bases between. The CDR3: CASSPRAGETQYF. The CDR3 DNA is TGTGCCAGCAGTCCCCGGGCTGGGGAGACCCAGTACTTC.

This clone appeared a few times. The gene calls are TRBV6-6 and TRBJ1-2; 7 positions match TRBD1. The V gene end was trimmed by 9 bases and the J gene end by 7 bases; junction bases not matched to a gene: 8. The CDR3 runs 12 residues. Germline V gene data show CDR1 as MNHNY and CDR2 as SVGAGI (reference sequence). CDR3 DNA sequence: TGTGCCAGTAGAACAGGGGAGAGTGGCTACACCTTC. Translation: CASRTGESGYTF.

The chain has TRBV28 and TRBJ2-1; no reliable D call. V was clipped by 3 bases and J by 2 bases, with 11 bases between them. The CDR3 totals 15 residues. Looked up from germline, CDR1 is MDHEN and CDR2 is SYDVKM. CDR3: CASSFSRAPYNEQFF. DNA of the CDR3: TGTGCCAGCAGTTTCTCTAGGGCGCCCTACAATGAGCAGTTCTTC.

The chain joins TRBV7-8 to TRBJ2-3, with unresolved D. V was clipped by 1 base and J by 4 bases, with 9 bases between them. Germline-derived CDR1 and CDR2 are SGHVS and FQNEAQ. The length of the CDR3 is 14 residues. In DNA, the CDR3 is TGTGCCAGCAGCTTAGTAGGTGCGGCAGATACGCAGTATTTT. This sequence encodes CASSLVGAADTQYF. Full variable domain (remainder filled in from reference TRBV7-8 and TRBJ2-3): GAGVSQSPRYKVAKRGQDVALRCDPISGHVSLFWYQQALGQGPEFLTYFQNEAQLDKSGLPSDRFFAERPEGSVSTLKIQRTQQEDSAVYLCASSLVGAADTQYFGPGTRLTVL.

The sample holds a few counts of this clone. The same CDR3 arises from other DNA sequences in this sample as well. This chain links TRBV7-9 with TRBJ2-3, with D perhaps matching TRBD1 or TRBD2 (5 bases each). The CDR3 extends over 13 amino acids. Trimming shortened V by 2 bases and J by 4 bases, and 7 bases separated the two germline ends. Germline CDR1 and CDR2: SEHNR and FQNEAQ (reference sequence). As DNA, the CDR3 is TGTGCCAGCAGCTTACTGGGGGCAGATACGCAGTATTTT. This translates into CASSLLGADTQYF.

This clone showed up just a few times. The CDR3 reads CASSDRLAGVLDTQYF. CDR3 DNA sequence: TGTGCCAGCAGCGATCGACTAGCGGGAGTGTTAGATACGCAGTATTTT. The gene calls are TRBV5-8 and TRBJ2-3, with 12 bases identical to TRBD2. This CDR3 contains 16 residues. CDR1 is SGHTS and CDR2 is YDEGEE in the germline V gene. V lost 4 bases and J lost 5; bases outside the gene matches: 8.

J is TRBJ2-1 and V is TRBV2, with 7 bases fitting TRBD2. The V and J ends lost 8 bases and 5 bases, in that order; junction bases with no gene match: 6. The germline V gene encodes CDR1 SNHLY and CDR2 FYNNEI. The CDR3 runs to 13 residues. The CDR3 spells CASGWEGNNEQFF. Here the CDR3 DNA reads TGTGCCAGCGGCTGGGAGGGTAACAATGAGCAGTTCTTC.